This is a list of T cell receptor beta chains from one sample in a study of identical twins. MiXCR was run by TCRdb on the 5' RACE reads, yielding one entry per CDR3 protein. The sample contains some 330,000 distinct CDR3 sequences, about 9% of which appear only once. Input material: naive T cells sorted from blood. These receptors were collected from a woman between 45 and 65 years old in good health. Both conserved end residues are part of each CDR3. A D gene is named only where the DNA matches it firmly.

cdr3_length,v_call,d_call,cdr3_aa
13,TRBV20-1,-,CSARQGSGETQYF
13,TRBV10-1,-,CASSESGPDGYTF
15,TRBV2,-,CASSGAEGLNTEAFF
13,TRBV5-1,-,CASSLQGNGEQFF
13,TRBV20-1,-,CSARGGVNTEAFF
11,TRBV27,-,CASRGSYEQYF
14,TRBV6-2/TRBV6-3,-,CASSYDSYADTQYF
13,TRBV7-9,-,CASSPEVTDTQYF
14,TRBV12-3/TRBV12-4,-,CASSSWVSYNEQFF
13,TRBV14,-,CASSQTITDEQFF
15,TRBV5-1,TRBD2,CASSLASGAYNEQFF
12,TRBV7-8,-,CASSLDLNTQYF
13,TRBV5-1,-,CASSLAGIFEQFF
14,TRBV28,-,CASRGPSGNQPQHF
16,TRBV20-1,TRBD1,CSARIGTGLVNTEAFF
15,TRBV9,-,CASSVGGLSHEKLFF
15,TRBV7-8,-,CASSFQAGSNQPQHF
13,TRBV10-3,TRBD1,CAGGRGLNQPQHF
15,TRBV2,TRBD2,CASSLAGILTDTQYF
15,TRBV25-1,-,CASRKDGTNTGELFF
15,TRBV7-9,TRBD1,CASSFDRGLRDTQYF
15,TRBV6-6,-,CASTARGVGYNEQFF